The next 3 T cell receptor beta chains were all read from a single sample in a study of blood T cell repertoires in COVID-19 (dated by TCRdb to 2020 to 2022). The library was obtained by the immunoSEQ multiplex PCR assay. Not all clones reach the TCRdb copy of this immuneACCESS table, which keeps in-frame sequences only. Checked studies attribute under half of the gap to unresolved V genes and leave the rest unexplained. This sample comprises around 64,000 clones, just over 90% of them detected only once. Clones ranked in the top ten supply 1.5% to 2% of the sample. The sample consisted of peripheral blood. Receptor source: a human donor in a cohort sampled during active COVID-19.

The chain uses TRBV12-3 or TRBV12-4 and TRBJ1-2; possible D gene TRBD1, 6 bases. The CDR3 runs 12 residues. The V and J ends lost 6 bases and 8 bases respectively, with 13 bases between them. The CDR3 nucleotides are TGTGCCAGCAGCCAAGGACAGTTCGGCTACACCTTC. Its protein is CASSQGQFGYTF.

CDR3 sequence (DNA): TGTGCCAGCAGCTCCTCAGTCGGGGAGCTGTTTTTT. It is translated as CASSSSVGELFF. This chain joins TRBV11-2 and TRBJ2-2; D uncertain. The V end was cut by 4 bases, the J end by 7 bases, with 7 bases between. Looked up from germline, CDR1 is SGHAT and CDR2 is FQNNGV. The CDR3 is made up of 12 amino acids.

This chain joins TRBV27 and TRBJ2-5, with D perhaps TRBD1 (6 bases). The CDR3 extends over 15 amino acids. Per the germline V gene, CDR1 is MNHEY and CDR2 is SMNVEV (reference sequence). The V end lost 7 bases, the J end lost 4 bases, and 19 bases lay between the germline ends. This chain's CDR3 is CASTSGPGVTETQYF. The DNA of the CDR3 is TGTGCCAGCACCTCGGGGCCAGGGGTTACAGAGACCCAGTACTTC.